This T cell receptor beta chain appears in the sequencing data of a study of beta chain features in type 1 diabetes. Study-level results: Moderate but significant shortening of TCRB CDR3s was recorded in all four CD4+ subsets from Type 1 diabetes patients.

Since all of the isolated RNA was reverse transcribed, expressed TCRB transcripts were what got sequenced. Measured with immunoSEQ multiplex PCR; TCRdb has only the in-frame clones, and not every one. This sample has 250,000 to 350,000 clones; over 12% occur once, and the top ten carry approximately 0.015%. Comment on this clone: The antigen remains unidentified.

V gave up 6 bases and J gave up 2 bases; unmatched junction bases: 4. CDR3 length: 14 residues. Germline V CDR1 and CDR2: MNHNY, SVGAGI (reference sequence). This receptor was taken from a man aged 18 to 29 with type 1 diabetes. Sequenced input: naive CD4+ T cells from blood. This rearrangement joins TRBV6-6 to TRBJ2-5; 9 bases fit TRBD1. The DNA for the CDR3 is TGTGCCAGCAGGGGAGACAGGGGGCAAGAGACCCAGTACTTC. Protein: CASRGDRGQETQYF.